These 15 T cell receptor beta chains came from one sample sequenced in a study of blood T cells in healthy people across ages. PCR was performed a second time for about 6 to 12 cycles using a sample-barcoded 5' primer and a J-beta primer mix. Each CDR3 protein gets one entry after TCRdb re-called the 5' RACE reads with MiXCR. Of approximately 850,000 distinct CDR3 sequences detected, 55% to 70% appear once; the ten largest clones hold 20% to 25%. The sample taken for sequencing was blood. The receptors shown here come from a man aged 25 to 45 in good health.

This rearrangement joins TRBV5-5 to TRBJ2-3; D not certain. This CDR3 is 14 amino acids long. The germline gives CDR1 SGHKS, CDR2 YYEKEE (reference sequence). V was pared by 2 bases and J by 3 bases, with 10 bases between. CDR3: CASSFLDSTDTQYF. CDR3 DNA sequence: TGTGCCAGCAGCTTTCTTGATTCGACAGATACGCAGTATTTT.

In nucleotides, the CDR3 is TGTGCCAGCAGCTCAAAGGCGCGGGAGTCCTACGAGCAGTACTTC. This sequence encodes CASSSKARESYEQYF. The V call is TRBV7-2, the J call TRBJ2-7, with 7 bases that match TRBD2. In germline, CDR1 is SGHTA, CDR2 FQGNSA. The CDR3 is 15 amino acids. The V and J ends lost 4 bases and 1 base, in that order; junction bases with no gene match: 7.

This clonotype was counted a few times. V and J are TRBV6-1 and TRBJ1-2, with TRBD1 matching 7 bases. From germline, CDR1 is MNHNS and CDR2 SASEGT. V shed 8 bases and J 6 bases; nucleotides not matched to a gene: 21. This CDR3 comprises 17 residues. In nucleotides, the CDR3 is TGTGCCAGCCTCGGAACCGCCACGCCGGACAGGTTTAATGGCTACACCTTC. This codes for CASLGTATPDRFNGYTF.

The chain is built from TRBV12-5 and TRBJ1-5; a weak D match, TRBD1 (6 bases). The CDR3 contains 16 residues. V was trimmed by 7 bases and J by 3 bases, leaving 19 bases between them. In germline, CDR1 is LGHNT, CDR2 FRNRAP. CDR3 loop: CASVAGVGGNNQPQHF. The CDR3 region has the DNA TGTGCTAGTGTGGCGGGAGTAGGGGGAAACAATCAGCCCCAGCATTTT.

The V and J genes are TRBV28 and TRBJ2-7; a weak D match, TRBD2 (5 bases). Germline V gives CDR1 MDHEN, CDR2 SYDVKM. With 8 bases removed from V and 7 bases from J, the gap between germline ends came to 21 bases. The CDR3 sequence is 14 residues long. Written as DNA, the CDR3 is TGTGCCAGCCGGGGAAGCGGAGACTACAATGAGCAGTACTTC. Residues: CASRGSGDYNEQYF. The whole variable domain, filled in from reference TRBV28 and TRBJ2-7, reads DVKVTQSSRYLVKRTGEKVFLECVQDMDHENMFWYRQDPGLGLRLIYFSYDVKMKEKGDIPEGYSVSREKKERFSLILESASTNQTSMYLCASRGSGDYNEQYFGPGTRLTVT.

The chain joins TRBV4-2 to TRBJ2-3; 8 bases map to TRBD1. Germline V gene lookup returns CDR1 LGHNA and CDR2 YNFKEQ. The CDR3 sequence is 16 residues long. V shed 1 base, J shed 4 bases, and the junction held 7 bases outside the gene matches. The CDR3 DNA sequence: TGTGCCAGCAGCCAAGGCGGGACAGGTGGGGCAGATACGCAGTATTTT. The encoded protein is CASSQGGTGGADTQYF.

The CDR3 region has the DNA TGTGCCAGCAGTTTCCGTGGGGGGCCCGTTACCCATGAGCAGTTCTTC. Residues: CASSFRGGPVTHEQFF. The J gene is TRBJ2-1, the V gene TRBV6-5; D possibly matches TRBD1 or TRBD2 (6 bases each). Germline assignment: CDR1 MNHEY and CDR2 SVGAGI. V lost 4 bases to trimming and J lost 8 bases, with 21 bases between them. The CDR3 runs 16 residues.

This clonotype was observed a handful of times. The chain uses TRBV12-3 or TRBV12-4 and TRBJ2-1; D is tentatively TRBD1 or TRBD2 (5 bases each). The CDR3 consists of 15 residues. V lost 4 bases to trimming and J lost 4 bases, with 14 bases between them. The CDR3 coding sequence is TGTGCCAGCAGTTCAGGGACCTCTTTTTACAATGAGCAGTTCTTC. As protein: CASSSGTSFYNEQFF.

This rearrangement joins TRBV28 to TRBJ2-7; the match to TRBD2 covers 13 bases. Trimming at V came to 5 bases and at J to 1 base, leaving 14 bases not matched to a gene. The CDR3 consists of 19 residues. Germline V gene sequence: CDR1 MDHEN, CDR2 SYDVKM. The CDR3 coding sequence is TGTGCCAGCAGTCCCCTCAGGGGACTAGCGGGAAGGGTGTCCTACGAGCAGTACTTC. This codes for CASSPLRGLAGRVSYEQYF.

This clonotype was recorded a few times. V and J are TRBV20-1 and TRBJ2-1; 9 bases are a match to TRBD2. CDR3 size: 12 residues. CDR1 is DFQATT, CDR2 SNEGSKA, per germline (reference sequence). CDR3 nucleotides: TGCAGATTTCTAGCGGGAAACAATGAGCAGTTCTTC. Translating gives CRFLAGNNEQFF.

A few counts support this clonotype. V is TRBV29-1 and J is TRBJ2-1; D gene unclear. The germline gives CDR1 SQVTM, CDR2 ANQGSEA. Trimming left V 4 bases short and J 5 bases short, with 9 bases between. CDR3 size: 12 residues. CDR3: CSVARQDNEQFF. The CDR3 bases are TGCAGCGTTGCTCGGCAGGACAATGAGCAGTTCTTC.

In this sample, this clonotype turned up a few times. The chain is built from TRBV20-1 and TRBJ2-5; the D is unclear. CDR1 and CDR2 from the germline V gene are DFQATT and SNEGSKA (reference sequence). Trimming stripped 1 base from V and 2 bases from J, with 8 bases between. CDR3 size: 13 residues. Here the CDR3 DNA reads TGCAGTGCTAGAGTTGTAGGTCAAGAGACCCAGTACTTC. Translation gives CSARVVGQETQYF.

The gene calls are TRBV7-9 and TRBJ2-7; 8 bases map to TRBD1. The CDR3 length is 15 residues. The junction had 15 bases not matched to a gene; V was cut back by 8 bases and J by 6 bases. Germline CDR1 SEHNR, CDR2 FQNEAQ (reference sequence). DNA of the CDR3: TGTGCCAGCGGGAAAAAAGGGACAGGTCTGGCCGAGCAGTACTTC. This encodes CASGKKGTGLAEQYF. Full variable domain (missing parts from reference TRBV7-9 and TRBJ2-7): DTGVSQNPRHKITKRGQNVTFRCDPISEHNRLYWYRQTLGQGPEFLTYFQNEAQLEKSRLLSDRFSAERPKGSFSTLEIQRTEQGDSAMYLCASGKKGTGLAEQYFGPGTRLTVT.

The V call is TRBV5-1, the J call TRBJ2-5; weak D call: TRBD1 (6 bases). The CDR3 is 12 amino acids. Germline CDR1 SGHRS, CDR2 YFSETQ. The germline V and J ends were trimmed by 4 bases and 11 bases, with 15 bases remaining between them. The CDR3, as DNA: TGCGCCAGCAGCCTTGGACAGACTGTGCAGTACTTC. This sequence encodes CASSLGQTVQYF.

The DNA for the CDR3 is TGCAGTGCTGATACTAGCGGGAGGGGCCACGAGCAGTACTTC. This translates into CSADTSGRGHEQYF. The chain employs TRBV20-1 and TRBJ2-7, with 13 bases that match TRBD2. CDR3 length: 14 residues. The trim removed 5 bases at V and 5 bases at J, leaving 6 bases unmatched. Germline lookup yields CDR1 DFQATT and CDR2 SNEGSKA (reference sequence).